One sample yielded the 4 T cell receptor beta chains listed below, sequenced in a study of human T cells and chemical hapten exposure. Time point here: patch test 1, 2 weeks after DPC sensitization. Treatment specified: therapeutic diphenylcyclopropenone sensitization with weekly scalp DPC. A single record per CDR3 protein comes from TCRdb applying MiXCR to the RACE reads. The sample shows 380,000 or so distinct CDR3 sequences, around 4.8% of them seen only once. Sequenced here: whole blood, sampled in connection with sensitization to the hapten diphenylcyclopropenone (DPC). These receptors were collected from a woman in her 50s with alopecia areata. Some clones in this sample may be carry-over from other donors' samples.

This clonotype was observed a few times. V is TRBV4-1 and J is TRBJ1-2, with D perhaps matching TRBD1 (6 bases). The CDR3 spans 16 residues. Germline V gene sequence: CDR1 MGHRA, CDR2 YSYEKL. V was shortened by 4 bases and J by 6 bases, with 21 bases between the two germline ends. The CDR3 DNA reads as TGCGCCAGCAGCCGCCCCCGGGTCGAAGGGGGTCATGGCTACACCTTC. This translates into CASSRPRVEGGHGYTF.

V usage is TRBV12-3 or TRBV12-4 and J usage is TRBJ2-3; 9 bases line up with TRBD1. CDR3 length: 16 amino acids. V trimming: 3 bases; J trimming: 4 bases; junction bases outside the gene matches: 8. CDR3 sequence reads: CASSFLGGQGSDTQYF. The DNA of the CDR3 is TGTGCCAGCAGTTTCCTAGGGGGACAGGGTTCAGATACGCAGTATTTT.

This clonotype was found a few times. V gene TRBV5-6 combines with J gene TRBJ2-7; D gene ambiguous. Per the germline V gene, CDR1 is SGHDT and CDR2 is YYEEEE. The CDR3 is made up of 13 amino acids. V shed 4 bases and J shed 4 bases, with 12 bases lying between them. The CDR3 coding sequence is TGTGCCAGCAGCCATTCTACGCGGTACGAGCAGTACTTC. Encoded protein: CASSHSTRYEQYF.

This clonotype showed up many times. The chain couples TRBV7-3 to TRBJ1-1; 8 bases are shared with TRBD1. V lost 5 bases and J lost 4; bases outside the gene matches: 3. CDR1 and CDR2 from the germline V gene are SGHTA and FQGTGA. The CDR3 runs 13 residues. The DNA for the CDR3 is TGTGCCAGCAGCACAGGACAGGGCACTGAAGCTTTCTTT. Amino acid sequence: CASSTGQGTEAFF.